The present entry profiles one T cell receptor (beta chain) with its context. Its target antigen remains unknown. The input lacks base qualities; no much larger clone sits a single base away. TCR beta CDR3 regions were sequenced from DNA using the immunoSEQ Assay. The authors processed their data as follows. To compute T cell density, TCR beta template counts were normalized to usable DNA, which was estimated by amplifying housekeeping genes. Richness was estimated using the preseqR package, with extrapolation to 400,000 templates for PBMC samples and to 120,000 templates for tissue samples. Clonality was taken to be one minus Pielou's evenness. Tissue-enriched TCRs were identified by differential abundance testing using productive amino-acid clonotypes, minimum total count 5 and alpha 0.1. Repertoire overlap between compartments was quantified with the Jaccard Index and Morisita Overlap Index. TCR beta CDR3s were clustered by GLIPH together with public tetramer-defined viral CDR3s, and at least three viral sequences plus V-gene enrichment were required for viral motifs. The table comes from immuneACCESS by way of TCRdb, which keeps in-frame sequences with V and J called. Part of the clones is missing from these tables; in studies checked, under half for an unresolved V gene and the rest for unknown reasons. That table gives V, J and clone size, and the DNA gave D and trimming. Present in this sample are just under 20,000 clones, 75% to 90% of which were seen just once. Of the sample, about 8.4% is held by the ten largest clones.

This record comes from a study of T cells in localized non-small cell lung cancer (dated by TCRdb to the early 2020s). In the study overall: Comparing tumors with uninvolved tumor-adjacent lungs, the study looked at the T cell repertoires of 236 patients with early-stage NSCLC. NSCLC patients had a mean age of approximately 66 years, and 129 were male and about 98 female. The cohort comprised a few hundred treatment-naïve NSCLC patients with resected, localized lung tumors.

At diagnosis, tumor, uninvolved tumor-adjacent lung and peripheral blood were collected and then preserved as a mix of FFPE and fresh-frozen material. For TCR repertoire profiling, blood samples were analyzed as peripheral blood mononuclear cells. Summary of the overall study and its limitations: Of the top 100 tumor clones, a median of approximately 60 were detected in paired uninvolved adjacent lung; about 26 were also among that lung's top 100. Because the study design was exploratory, TCR variables were selected using unadjusted p-values without false-discovery rate correction. Uninvolved tumor-adjacent lung showed the highest T cell clonality, higher than tumor, which suggests more focused antigenic responses in the uninvolved tumor-adjacent lung. Longer overall survival was associated with higher T cell density in blood, whereas shorter survival was associated with higher clonality in adjacent lung. Because multi-region tumor sequencing was not performed, intratumor heterogeneity could not be ruled out.

CDR1 and CDR2 (LNHDA, SQIVND) derive from the germline V gene (reference sequence). Measured from the cysteine to the phenylalanine, the CDR3 is 15 residues long. The entry retains the CDR3 DNA only, 45 bases that are in frame from base 1. V gives up 0 bases and J gives up 6 bases, and the segment between their germline ends measures 12 bases. The source of this sequence is a man aged 35-75 years with stage I lung adenocarcinoma. The input for sequencing was peripheral blood, taken before any cancer treatment. The chain joins TRBV19 to TRBJ2-1, and the D gene may be TRBD1, 5 bases matching. Read as DNA, the sequence is TGTGCCAGTAGTATAGATCGACAGAAGGGCAATGAGCAGTTCTTC. Its amino acids are CASSIDRQKGNEQFF. The full variable domain, completed from the reference TRBV19 and TRBJ2-1 proteins outside the CDR3, reads DGGITQSPKYLFRKEGQNVTLSCEQNLNHDAMYWYRQDPGQGLRLIYYSQIVNDFQKGDIAEGYSVSREKKESFPLTVTSAQKNPTAFYLCASSIDRQKGNEQFFGPGTRLTVL.